This is a list of T cell receptor beta chains from one sample in a study of blood T cell repertoires in COVID-19. Sequencing used immunoSEQ multiplex PCR; TCRdb keeps in-frame clones, though not all of them. Altogether 230,000 or so clones are present, 75% to 90% being singletons, with the ten largest covering around 5.1%. The sequencing input was peripheral blood. The source of these receptors is a human donor in a cohort sampled during active COVID-19. Each CDR3 is given with its conserved first and last residue. The order of the fields is CDR3 protein, CDR3 DNA, D gene, J gene, V gene, clone size. The D gene is left open where the match is weak. Rows give clone size only sometimes, using once, few, many, or a class for an expanded clone.

CDR3 protein: CASSREIRQDDNYGYTF
CDR3 DNA: TGTGCCAGCAGCCGGGAGATACGGCAGGACGATAACTATGGCTACACCTTC
D gene: NA
J gene: TRBJ1-2
V gene: TRBV6-2/TRBV6-3
clone size: NA

CDR3 protein: CASSSHTDTQYF
CDR3 DNA: TGTGCCAGCAGTTCCCACACAGATACGCAGTATTTT
D gene: NA
J gene: TRBJ2-3
V gene: TRBV6-5
clone size: NA

CDR3 protein: CARLGTGIPYICSNQPQHF
CDR3 DNA: NA
D gene: NA
J gene: TRBJ1-5
V gene: TRBV4-1
clone size: NA

CDR3 protein: CASSLDSFYQPQHF
CDR3 DNA: TGTGCCAGCAGCTTAGACAGCTTTTATCAGCCCCAGCATTTT
D gene: NA
J gene: TRBJ1-5
V gene: TRBV7-2
clone size: NA

CDR3 protein: CASRPLSTGELFF
CDR3 DNA: TGTGCCAGCAGGCCACTAAGCACCGGGGAGCTGTTTTTT
D gene: NA
J gene: TRBJ2-2
V gene: TRBV27
clone size: many

CDR3 protein: CASSLRQGVPEAFF
CDR3 DNA: TGTGCCAGCAGTTTGAGACAGGGGGTACCTGAAGCTTTCTTT
D gene: TRBD1
J gene: TRBJ1-1
V gene: TRBV28
clone size: NA

CDR3 protein: CASSQWGTGNSEAFF
CDR3 DNA: TGTGCCAGCTCCCAATGGGGGACAGGGAATTCTGAAGCTTTCTTT
D gene: TRBD1
J gene: TRBJ1-1
V gene: TRBV18
clone size: NA

CDR3 protein: CASSLEVAQYNEQFF
CDR3 DNA: TGCGCCAGCAGCTTGGAGGTAGCCCAATACAATGAGCAGTTCTTC
D gene: NA
J gene: TRBJ2-1
V gene: TRBV5-1
clone size: NA

CDR3 protein: CASSFTGELFF
CDR3 DNA: TGTGCCAGCAGCTTCACTGGGGAGCTGTTTTTT
D gene: NA
J gene: TRBJ2-2
V gene: TRBV7-9
clone size: NA

CDR3 protein: CAIRSSGSWETQYF
CDR3 DNA: TGTGCCATCAGGTCTAGCGGGAGTTGGGAGACCCAGTACTTC
D gene: TRBD2
J gene: TRBJ2-5
V gene: TRBV10-3
clone size: once

CDR3 protein: CASSSGTRASWGRQYF
CDR3 DNA: TGTGCCAGCAGTTCCGGGACTAGGGCCTCGTGGGGACGGCAGTATTTT
D gene: TRBD2
J gene: TRBJ2-3
V gene: TRBV28
clone size: NA

CDR3 protein: CASRITGGSYGYTF
CDR3 DNA: TGTGCCAGCAGGATAACAGGGGGAAGCTATGGCTACACCTTC
D gene: TRBD1
J gene: TRBJ1-2
V gene: TRBV28
clone size: NA

CDR3 protein: CASSQGSTYEQYF
CDR3 DNA: TGCGCCAGCAGCCAGGGGAGCACCTACGAGCAGTACTTC
D gene: NA
J gene: TRBJ2-7
V gene: TRBV5-1
clone size: few

CDR3 protein: CASSLIGTGVYNEQFF
CDR3 DNA: TGTGCCAGCAGCTTAATTGGGACAGGGGTTTACAATGAGCAGTTCTTC
D gene: TRBD1
J gene: TRBJ2-1
V gene: TRBV7-3
clone size: NA

CDR3 protein: CASSRQEDEQYF
CDR3 DNA: TGTGCCAGCAGCCGACAGGAAGACGAGCAGTACTTC
D gene: NA
J gene: TRBJ2-7
V gene: TRBV11-3
clone size: NA

CDR3 protein: CASSFTGTSGKYEQYF
CDR3 DNA: TGTGCCAGCAGCTTCACTGGGACTAGCGGGAAATACGAGCAGTACTTC
D gene: TRBD2
J gene: TRBJ2-7
V gene: TRBV7-2
clone size: NA

CDR3 protein: CASSLLSSTDTQYF
CDR3 DNA: TGTGCCAGCAGCCTTCTCTCCAGCACAGATACGCAGTATTTT
D gene: NA
J gene: TRBJ2-3
V gene: TRBV3-1/TRBV3-2
clone size: NA

CDR3 protein: CASRRTSSEMETQYF
CDR3 DNA: TGTGCCAGCAGGAGGACTAGCTCGGAGATGGAGACCCAGTACTTC
D gene: TRBD2
J gene: TRBJ2-5
V gene: TRBV6-5
clone size: NA

CDR3 protein: CASSLHRGEQFF
CDR3 DNA: TGTGCCAGCAGCTTACACCGGGGGGAGCAGTTCTTC
D gene: NA
J gene: TRBJ2-1
V gene: TRBV7-3
clone size: NA

CDR3 protein: CASSLASEILAKNIQYF
CDR3 DNA: TGTGCCAGCAGCTTAGCGTCGGAGATTCTAGCCAAAAACATTCAGTACTTC
D gene: NA
J gene: TRBJ2-4
V gene: TRBV7-9
clone size: once

CDR3 protein: CASSISSGRAIAGELFF
CDR3 DNA: TGTGCCAGTAGTATATCCAGCGGGAGGGCGATCGCCGGGGAGCTGTTTTTT
D gene: TRBD2
J gene: TRBJ2-2
V gene: TRBV19
clone size: NA

CDR3 protein: CASIWGRPGWHGYTF
CDR3 DNA: TGTGCCAGCATTTGGGGCCGTCCAGGGTGGCATGGCTACACCTTC
D gene: NA
J gene: TRBJ1-2
V gene: TRBV27
clone size: NA

CDR3 protein: CASSDIATSRSSYEQYF
CDR3 DNA: TGTGCCAGCAGTGATATCGCTACTAGCCGTAGCTCCTACGAGCAGTACTTC
D gene: NA
J gene: TRBJ2-7
V gene: TRBV2
clone size: NA

CDR3 protein: CASSLTSGAPYEQYF
CDR3 DNA: TGTGCCAGCAGCTTAACTAGCGGGGCACCCTACGAGCAGTACTTC
D gene: TRBD2
J gene: TRBJ2-7
V gene: TRBV11-3
clone size: NA

CDR3 protein: CSVGYSNQPQHF
CDR3 DNA: TGCAGCGTTGGCTATAGCAATCAGCCCCAGCATTTT
D gene: NA
J gene: TRBJ1-5
V gene: TRBV29-1
clone size: NA

CDR3 protein: CASSVDVGAAYEQYF
CDR3 DNA: TGTGCCAGCAGCGTAGACGTGGGAGCTGCCTACGAGCAGTACTTC
D gene: NA
J gene: TRBJ2-7
V gene: TRBV9
clone size: NA

CDR3 protein: CASSLVQVGREKLFF
CDR3 DNA: TGTGCCAGCAGCTTAGTACAGGTAGGGAGGGAAAAACTGTTTTTT
D gene: NA
J gene: TRBJ1-4
V gene: TRBV7-9
clone size: NA

CDR3 protein: CASSQGYYSSTDTQYF
CDR3 DNA: TGTGCCAGCAGCCAAGGGTACTACTCTAGCACAGATACGCAGTATTTT
D gene: NA
J gene: TRBJ2-3
V gene: TRBV3-1/TRBV3-2
clone size: NA

CDR3 protein: CASSQIMGGEIF
CDR3 DNA: TGTGCCAGCAGCCAAATTATGGGGGGGGAGATCTTC
D gene: TRBD2
J gene: TRBJ2-1
V gene: TRBV3-1/TRBV3-2
clone size: NA

CDR3 protein: CSADGAYEQYF
CDR3 DNA: TGCAGTGCAGATGGAGCCTACGAGCAGTACTTC
D gene: NA
J gene: TRBJ2-7
V gene: TRBV20-1
clone size: NA

CDR3 protein: CASSQDAWDSLVTDTQYF
CDR3 DNA: TGCGCCAGCAGCCAGGATGCTTGGGACTCCTTGGTCACAGATACGCAGTATTTT
D gene: NA
J gene: TRBJ2-3
V gene: TRBV4-1
clone size: NA

CDR3 protein: CASSLGQWGTEAFF
CDR3 DNA: TGTGCCAGCAGTCTGGGACAGTGGGGCACTGAAGCTTTCTTT
D gene: TRBD1
J gene: TRBJ1-1
V gene: TRBV27
clone size: NA

CDR3 protein: CASSPRTGAFSGNTIYF
CDR3 DNA: TGTGCCAGCAGCCCAAGGACAGGGGCGTTCTCTGGAAACACCATATATTTT
D gene: TRBD1
J gene: TRBJ1-3
V gene: TRBV9
clone size: NA

CDR3 protein: CASSLLGGSSYNSPLHF
CDR3 DNA: TGTGCCAGCAGCTTATTGGGAGGGAGCTCCTATAATTCACCCCTCCACTTT
D gene: NA
J gene: TRBJ1-6
V gene: TRBV7-3
clone size: NA

CDR3 protein: CATSTRGSNTEAFF
CDR3 DNA: TGTGCCACCAGCACCAGGGGGAGCAACACTGAAGCTTTCTTT
D gene: TRBD1
J gene: TRBJ1-1
V gene: TRBV15
clone size: NA

CDR3 protein: CASSFNRGNTEAFF
CDR3 DNA: TGTGCCAGCAGCTTTAACAGGGGGAACACTGAAGCTTTCTTT
D gene: TRBD1
J gene: TRBJ1-1
V gene: TRBV7-3
clone size: NA

CDR3 protein: CASSQDAGPYEQYF
CDR3 DNA: TGCGCCAGCAGCCAAGATGCAGGGCCCTACGAGCAGTACTTC
D gene: NA
J gene: TRBJ2-7
V gene: TRBV4-3
clone size: NA

CDR3 protein: CASSQLAGGGTGELFF
CDR3 DNA: TGTGCCAGCAGCCAACTAGCGGGAGGAGGGACCGGGGAGCTGTTTTTT
D gene: TRBD2
J gene: TRBJ2-2
V gene: TRBV14
clone size: NA

CDR3 protein: CASSLGRRSSYNEQFF
CDR3 DNA: TGTGCCAGCAGCTTAGGACGAAGGAGCTCCTACAATGAGCAGTTCTTC
D gene: NA
J gene: TRBJ2-1
V gene: TRBV7-9
clone size: NA

CDR3 protein: CASKGTRTVHGTNEKLFF
CDR3 DNA: TGTGCCAGCAAGGGGACCCGGACAGTCCACGGAACTAATGAAAAACTGTTTTTT
D gene: NA
J gene: TRBJ1-4
V gene: TRBV6-4
clone size: NA

CDR3 protein: CASSFRLRTGRSPLHF
CDR3 DNA: TGTGCCAGCAGCTTTAGATTGCGGACAGGGCGATCACCCCTCCACTTT
D gene: TRBD1
J gene: TRBJ1-6
V gene: TRBV7-2
clone size: NA

CDR3 protein: CSVEDRELEETQYF
CDR3 DNA: TGCAGCGTTGAAGATCGGGAACTGGAAGAGACCCAGTACTTC
D gene: NA
J gene: TRBJ2-5
V gene: TRBV29-1
clone size: once

CDR3 protein: CASSDGQGAGVATEAFF
CDR3 DNA: TGTGCCAGCAGTGATGGACAGGGGGCGGGTGTGGCCACTGAAGCTTTCTTT
D gene: TRBD1
J gene: TRBJ1-1
V gene: TRBV2
clone size: NA

CDR3 protein: CASSLTGTGYNEQFF
CDR3 DNA: TGTGCCAGCAGCCTCACCGGGACTGGTTACAATGAGCAGTTCTTC
D gene: NA
J gene: TRBJ2-1
V gene: TRBV3-1/TRBV3-2
clone size: many

CDR3 protein: CASSLAGGQETQYF
CDR3 DNA: TGTGCCAGCAGCTTAGCGGGGGGTCAAGAGACCCAGTACTTC
D gene: NA
J gene: TRBJ2-5
V gene: TRBV7-9
clone size: NA

CDR3 protein: CASRTSGAGNTIYF
CDR3 DNA: TGTGCCAGCAGAACCTCAGGGGCTGGAAACACCATATATTTT
D gene: NA
J gene: TRBJ1-3
V gene: TRBV6-6
clone size: NA

CDR3 protein: CASRHSTGVRRNTEAFF
CDR3 DNA: TGTGCCAGTAGACACTCGACAGGGGTACGGAGGAACACTGAAGCTTTCTTT
D gene: TRBD1
J gene: TRBJ1-1
V gene: TRBV19
clone size: NA

CDR3 protein: CASSGAQQGYGYTF
CDR3 DNA: TGTGCCAGCAGCGGCGCCCAACAGGGGTATGGCTACACCTTC
D gene: TRBD1
J gene: TRBJ1-2
V gene: TRBV11-2
clone size: NA

CDR3 protein: CASSLYNSPLHF
CDR3 DNA: TGTGCCAGCAGTCTCTATAATTCACCCCTCCACTTT
D gene: NA
J gene: TRBJ1-6
V gene: TRBV6-5
clone size: NA

CDR3 protein: CASSYWGVAQAFF
CDR3 DNA: TGTGCCAGCAGTTACTGGGGGGTGGCGCAGGCTTTCTTT
D gene: NA
J gene: TRBJ1-1
V gene: TRBV6-6
clone size: NA

CDR3 protein: CASSYKRDRGSSGANVLTF
CDR3 DNA: TGTGCCAGCAGTTACAAACGGGACAGGGGAAGCTCTGGGGCCAACGTCCTGACTTTC
D gene: TRBD1
J gene: TRBJ2-6
V gene: TRBV6-2/TRBV6-3
clone size: NA

CDR3 protein: CASSLSQSLGYTF
CDR3 DNA: TGTGCCAGCAGCTTGTCACAGAGTCTTGGCTACACCTTC
D gene: NA
J gene: TRBJ1-2
V gene: TRBV7-2
clone size: NA

CDR3 protein: CASSLLAGGSYEQYF
CDR3 DNA: TGTGCCAGCAGCTTACTAGCGGGAGGGTCCTACGAGCAGTACTTC
D gene: TRBD2
J gene: TRBJ2-7
V gene: TRBV28
clone size: NA

CDR3 protein: CASSPGTRHEQYF
CDR3 DNA: TGCGCCAGCAGCCCCGGGACACGGCACGAGCAGTACTTC
D gene: NA
J gene: TRBJ2-7
V gene: TRBV5-1
clone size: NA

CDR3 protein: CASSLAGGTGELFF
CDR3 DNA: TGTGCCAGTAGCCTAGCGGGAGGGACCGGGGAGCTGTTTTTT
D gene: TRBD2
J gene: TRBJ2-2
V gene: TRBV19
clone size: few

CDR3 protein: CASSPQGDGVTEAFF
CDR3 DNA: TGTGCCAGCTCACCCCAGGGGGATGGCGTCACTGAAGCTTTCTTT
D gene: TRBD1
J gene: TRBJ1-1
V gene: TRBV18
clone size: NA

CDR3 protein: CASSPSAGEQFF
CDR3 DNA: TGTGCCAGCTCTCCTTCGGCGGGTGAGCAGTTCTTC
D gene: NA
J gene: TRBJ2-1
V gene: TRBV18
clone size: NA

CDR3 protein: CASSCGTSGRESYNEQFF
CDR3 DNA: TGTGCCAGCAGCTGCGGGACTAGCGGGAGAGAATCCTACAATGAGCAGTTCTTC
D gene: TRBD2
J gene: TRBJ2-1
V gene: TRBV7-4
clone size: NA

CDR3 protein: CASRPQGEVNTEAFF
CDR3 DNA: TGTGCCAGCAGACCTCAAGGGGAAGTGAACACTGAAGCTTTCTTT
D gene: NA
J gene: TRBJ1-1
V gene: TRBV6-5
clone size: NA

CDR3 protein: CASSLSGTLYEQYF
CDR3 DNA: TGTGCCAGCAGCCTTAGCGGGACCTTATACGAGCAGTACTTC
D gene: TRBD2
J gene: TRBJ2-7
V gene: TRBV6-5
clone size: NA